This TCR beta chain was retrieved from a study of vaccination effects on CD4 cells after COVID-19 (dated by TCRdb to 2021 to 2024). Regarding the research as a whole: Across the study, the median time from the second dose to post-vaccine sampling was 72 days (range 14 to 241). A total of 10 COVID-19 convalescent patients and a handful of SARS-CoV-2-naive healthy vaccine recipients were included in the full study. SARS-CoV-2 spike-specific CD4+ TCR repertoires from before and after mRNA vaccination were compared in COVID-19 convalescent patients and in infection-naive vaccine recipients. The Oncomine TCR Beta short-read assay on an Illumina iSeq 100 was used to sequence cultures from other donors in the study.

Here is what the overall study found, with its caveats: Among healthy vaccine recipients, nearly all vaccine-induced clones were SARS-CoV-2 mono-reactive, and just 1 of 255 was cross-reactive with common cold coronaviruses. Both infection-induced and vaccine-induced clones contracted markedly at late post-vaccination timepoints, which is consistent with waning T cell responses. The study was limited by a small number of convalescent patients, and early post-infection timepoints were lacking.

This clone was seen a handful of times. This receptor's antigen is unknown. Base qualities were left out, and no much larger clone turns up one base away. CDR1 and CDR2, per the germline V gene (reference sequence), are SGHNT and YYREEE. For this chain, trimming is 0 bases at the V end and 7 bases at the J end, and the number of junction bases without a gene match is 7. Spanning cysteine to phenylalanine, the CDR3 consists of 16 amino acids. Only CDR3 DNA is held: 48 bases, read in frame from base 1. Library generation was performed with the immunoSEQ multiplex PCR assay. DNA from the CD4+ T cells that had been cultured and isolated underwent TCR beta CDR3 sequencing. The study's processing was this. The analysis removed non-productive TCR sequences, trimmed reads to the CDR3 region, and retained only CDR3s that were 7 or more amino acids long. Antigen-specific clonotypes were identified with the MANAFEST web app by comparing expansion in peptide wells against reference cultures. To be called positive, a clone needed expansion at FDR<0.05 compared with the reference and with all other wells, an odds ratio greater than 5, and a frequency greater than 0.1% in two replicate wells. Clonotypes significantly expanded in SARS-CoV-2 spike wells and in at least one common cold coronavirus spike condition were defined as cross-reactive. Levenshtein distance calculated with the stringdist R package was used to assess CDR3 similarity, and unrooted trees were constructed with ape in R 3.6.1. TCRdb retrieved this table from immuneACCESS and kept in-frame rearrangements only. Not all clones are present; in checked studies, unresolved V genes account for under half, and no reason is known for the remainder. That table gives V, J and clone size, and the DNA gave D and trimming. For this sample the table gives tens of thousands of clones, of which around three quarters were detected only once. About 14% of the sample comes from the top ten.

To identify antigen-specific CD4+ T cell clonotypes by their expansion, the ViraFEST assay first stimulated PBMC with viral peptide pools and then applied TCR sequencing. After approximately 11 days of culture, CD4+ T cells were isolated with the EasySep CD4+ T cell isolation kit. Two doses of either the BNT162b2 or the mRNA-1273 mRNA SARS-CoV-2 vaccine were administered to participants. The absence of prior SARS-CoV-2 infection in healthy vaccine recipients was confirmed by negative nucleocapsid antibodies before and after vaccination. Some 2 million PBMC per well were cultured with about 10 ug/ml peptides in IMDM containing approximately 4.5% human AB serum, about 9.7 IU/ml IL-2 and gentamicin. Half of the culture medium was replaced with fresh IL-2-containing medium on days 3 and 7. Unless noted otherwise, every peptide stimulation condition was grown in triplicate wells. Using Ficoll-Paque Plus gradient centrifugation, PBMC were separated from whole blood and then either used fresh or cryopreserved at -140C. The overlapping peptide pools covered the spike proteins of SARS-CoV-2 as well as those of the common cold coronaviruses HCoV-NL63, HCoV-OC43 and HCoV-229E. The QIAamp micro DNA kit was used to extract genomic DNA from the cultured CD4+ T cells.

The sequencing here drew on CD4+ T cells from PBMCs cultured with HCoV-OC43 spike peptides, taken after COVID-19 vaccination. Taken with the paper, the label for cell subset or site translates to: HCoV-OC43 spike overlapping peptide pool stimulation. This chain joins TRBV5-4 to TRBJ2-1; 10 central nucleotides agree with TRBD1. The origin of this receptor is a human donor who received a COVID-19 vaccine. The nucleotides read TGTGCCAGCAGCTTGGGCTGGACAGGGGGGATGAATGAGCAGTTCTTC. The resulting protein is CASSLGWTGGMNEQFF.